The 15 T cell receptor beta chains listed next were all sequenced from one sample in a study of long-term antiretroviral therapy in people with HIV. The immunoSEQ assay was v3.0, run at survey level. TCRdb's table, derived via immunoSEQ multiplex PCR, lists solely in-frame clones and lacks some. This sample has some 24,000 clones, with around 81% found just once. The source was unsorted PBMCs, collected at the start of antiretroviral therapy, before treatment. The source of these receptors is a young woman with HIV.

The chain recombines TRBV5-8 with TRBJ2-3; D could derive from TRBD1 or TRBD2 (5 bases each). This CDR3 spans 14 amino acids. Germline CDR1 and CDR2: SGHTS and YDEGEE. Trimming left V 0 bases short and J 2 bases short, with 7 bases between. The CDR3 loop reads CASSLEGTTDTQYF. The CDR3 coding sequence is TGTGCCAGCAGCTTGGAGGGGACCACAGATACGCAGTATTTT. Looking up the rest from reference TRBV5-8 and TRBJ2-3 gives the full variable domain: EAGVTQSPTHLIKTRGQQATLRCSPISGHTSVYWYQQALGLGLQFLLWYDEGEERNRGNFPPRFSGRQFPNYSSELNVNALELEDSALYLCASSLEGTTDTQYFGPGTRLTVL.

V usage is TRBV27 and J usage is TRBJ2-7, with D perhaps given as TRBD1 or TRBD2 (5 bases each). From germline, CDR1 is MNHEY and CDR2 SMNVEV (reference sequence). V shed 5 bases and J shed 5 bases, with 19 bases lying between them. The CDR3 extends over 15 amino acids. The CDR3 reads CASSPVGPRVDEQYF. The CDR3 region has the DNA TGTGCCAGCAGTCCCGTGGGACCGCGTGTCGACGAGCAGTACTTC.

The V gene is TRBV5-1, the J gene TRBJ2-1; D remains unclear. The ends were cut back, 2 bases at V and 8 bases at J, with 11 bases in the middle. The CDR3 is 13 amino acids. Germline V CDR1 and CDR2: SGHRS, YFSETQ. CDR3 loop: CASSFSKGYEQFF. The CDR3 DNA sequence: TGCGCCAGCAGCTTCTCAAAGGGTTATGAGCAGTTCTTC.

The chain carries TRBV28 and TRBJ1-1; 10 bases fit TRBD1. V lost 1 base and J lost 1; bases outside the gene matches: 3. The CDR3 is 16 amino acids. Germline V gives CDR1 MDHEN, CDR2 SYDVKM. Here the CDR3 reads CASSLYDRGRNTEAFF. The CDR3 DNA follows: TGTGCCAGCAGTTTATACGACAGGGGGCGGAACACTGAAGCTTTCTTT.

J is TRBJ1-1 and V is TRBV30; D is uncertain. CDR3 length: 13 residues. Per germline, CDR1 GTSNPN and CDR2 SVGIG (reference sequence). V gave up 0 bases and J gave up 8 bases, with 13 bases separating them. CDR3 DNA: TGTGCCTGGAGTGTACTAAGACGGGCAGAAGCTTTCTTT. Its protein is CAWSVLRRAEAFF.

V gene TRBV10-1 combines with J gene TRBJ2-1; tentatively, D is TRBD2 (5 bases). Trimming took 3 bases from V and 5 from J, leaving 17 bases between them. Germline CDR1 and CDR2: WNHNN and SYGVQD (reference sequence). CDR3 length: 16 amino acids. The CDR3 sequence: CASSDQARAQNNEQFF. The CDR3 bases are TGCGCCAGCAGTGATCAGGCGCGGGCCCAAAACAATGAGCAGTTCTTC.

This sequence joins TRBV6-5 and TRBJ2-7; 10 nucleotides line up with TRBD1. The germline CDR1 and CDR2 sequences are MNHEY and SVGAGI. The length of the CDR3 is 14 residues. J gave up 6 bases and V 5 bases, and 7 bases lay outside the gene matches. For the CDR3, the DNA is TGTGCCAGCAGTCGAGACAGGGGGCGCCGCGAGCAGTACTTC. Its translation: CASSRDRGRREQYF.

This chain uses TRBV6-6 with TRBJ2-7; D unclear. CDR1 MNHNY and CDR2 SVGAGI come from the germline V gene (reference sequence). V lost 5 bases and J 3 bases, leaving 8 bases between the germline ends. The CDR3 runs 12 residues. The CDR3 sequence is CASSSTNYEQYF. CDR3 coding DNA: TGTGCCAGCAGTAGTACTAACTACGAGCAGTACTTC.

This clone appeared once. For the CDR3, the DNA is TGTGCCAGCAGCTGGGGGACAGTCACCGGGGAGCTGTTTTTT. Amino acid sequence: CASSWGTVTGELFF. V gene TRBV7-8 combines with J gene TRBJ2-2; TRBD1 agrees at 7 bases. There are 14 residues in the CDR3. The germline gives CDR1 SGHVS, CDR2 FQNEAQ. The trim removed 4 bases at V and 4 bases at J, leaving 3 bases unmatched.

This rearrangement joins TRBV14 to TRBJ1-1; 8 bases map to TRBD1. This CDR3 comprises 14 residues. The junction had 3 bases not matched to a gene; V was cut back by 5 bases and J by 1 base. Germline assignment: CDR1 SGHDN and CDR2 FVKESK. The CDR3 is CASSEQGGNTEAFF. In nucleotides, the CDR3 is TGTGCCAGCAGCGAACAGGGGGGGAACACTGAAGCTTTCTTT.

Notes on this clone: Other DNA sequences in the sample encode the same CDR3. The chain has TRBV11-2 and TRBJ2-7; TRBD2 matches at 10 bases. From germline, CDR1 is SGHAT and CDR2 FQNNGV. V was pared by 1 base and J by 0 bases, with 6 bases of the junction left unmatched. CDR3 size: 17 residues. The CDR3 region is CASSLGPLAGGSYEQYF. The DNA of the CDR3 is TGTGCCAGCAGCTTAGGCCCCTTAGCGGGGGGCTCCTACGAGCAGTACTTC.

V and J are TRBV5-1 and TRBJ2-1, with TRBD1 as a possible D gene (6 bases). V lost 4 bases, J lost 9 bases, and 20 bases lay in between. The CDR3 is 15 residues long. The germline V gene has CDR1 SGHRS and CDR2 YFSETQ. The CDR3 nucleotides are TGCGCCAGCAGCAACGGACAGCCCCAACAGGGTGAGCAGTTCTTC. This sequence encodes CASSNGQPQQGEQFF.

The chain is built from TRBV28 and TRBJ1-2, with TRBD1 identical over 10 bases. Trimming at V came to 6 bases and at J to 8 bases, leaving 12 bases not matched to a gene. Germline V gene data show CDR1 as MDHEN and CDR2 as SYDVKM. This CDR3 spans 15 amino acids. The CDR3 DNA is TGTGCCAGCAGCTTCCTCCGACAGGGGGCAGGAGGCTACACCTTC. It encodes CASSFLRQGAGGYTF.

This clone was seen a single time. V usage is TRBV6-1 and J usage is TRBJ2-3; 11 positions agree with TRBD2. This CDR3 has 15 amino acids. Per germline, CDR1 MNHNS and CDR2 SASEGT. V gave up 4 bases and J gave up 3 bases; unmatched junction bases: 3. This CDR3 is CASSGVAGGTDTQYF. DNA of the CDR3: TGTGCCAGCAGTGGGGTAGCGGGGGGGACAGATACGCAGTATTTT.

This clone was seen just once. The chain carries TRBV28 and TRBJ2-7, with D uncertain. Trimming took off 2 bases at V and 1 base at J, with 12 bases between the two ends. The CDR3 has 15 amino acids. Germline V CDR1 and CDR2: MDHEN, SYDVKM. CDR3 in amino acids: CASSLTQDGSYEQYF. In DNA, the CDR3 is TGTGCCAGCAGTTTAACGCAAGACGGTTCCTACGAGCAGTACTTC.